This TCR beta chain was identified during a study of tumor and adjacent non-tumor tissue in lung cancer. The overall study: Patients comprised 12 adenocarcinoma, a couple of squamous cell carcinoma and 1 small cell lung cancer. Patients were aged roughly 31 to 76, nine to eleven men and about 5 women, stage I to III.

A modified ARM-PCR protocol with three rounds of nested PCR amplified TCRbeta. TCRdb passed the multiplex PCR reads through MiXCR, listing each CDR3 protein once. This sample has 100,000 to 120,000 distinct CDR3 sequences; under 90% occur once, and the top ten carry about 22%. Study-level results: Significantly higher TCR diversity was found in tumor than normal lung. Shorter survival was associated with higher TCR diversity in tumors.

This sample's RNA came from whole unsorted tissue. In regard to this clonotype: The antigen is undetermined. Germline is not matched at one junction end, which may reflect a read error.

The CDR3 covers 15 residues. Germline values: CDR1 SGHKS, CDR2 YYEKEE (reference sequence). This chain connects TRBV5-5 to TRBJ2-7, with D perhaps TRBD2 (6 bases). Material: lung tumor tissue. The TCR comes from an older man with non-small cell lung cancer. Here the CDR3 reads CTSSFLSGSSYEQYF. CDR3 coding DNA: TGTACCAGCAGCTTTCTTTCCGGGAGCTCCTACGAGCAGTACTTC. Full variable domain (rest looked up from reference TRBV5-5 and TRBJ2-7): DAGVTQSPTHLIKTRGQQVTLRCSPISGHKSVSWYQQVLGQGPQFIFQYYEKEERGRGNFPDRFSARQFPNYSSELNVNALLLGDSALYLCTSSFLSGSSYEQYFGPGTRLTVT.